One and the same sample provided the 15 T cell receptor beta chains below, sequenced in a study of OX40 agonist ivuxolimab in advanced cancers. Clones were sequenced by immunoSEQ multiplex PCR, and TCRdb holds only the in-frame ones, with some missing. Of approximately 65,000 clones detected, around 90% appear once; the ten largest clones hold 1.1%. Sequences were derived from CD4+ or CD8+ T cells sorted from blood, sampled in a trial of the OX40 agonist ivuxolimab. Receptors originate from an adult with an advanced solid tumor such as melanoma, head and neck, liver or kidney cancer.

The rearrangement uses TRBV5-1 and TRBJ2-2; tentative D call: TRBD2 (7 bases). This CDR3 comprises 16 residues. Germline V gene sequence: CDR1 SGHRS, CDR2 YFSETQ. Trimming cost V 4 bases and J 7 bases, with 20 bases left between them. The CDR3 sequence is CASSAGASPYDGELFF. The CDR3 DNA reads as TGCGCCAGCAGCGCGGGGGCGTCGCCATACGACGGGGAGCTGTTTTTT.

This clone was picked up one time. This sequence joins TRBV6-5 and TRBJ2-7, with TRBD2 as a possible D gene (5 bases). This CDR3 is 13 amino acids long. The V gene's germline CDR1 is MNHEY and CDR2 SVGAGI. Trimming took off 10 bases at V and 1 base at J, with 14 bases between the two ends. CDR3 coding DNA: TGTGCCACCGAAAAACGGGGTTCCTACGAGCAGTACTTC. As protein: CATEKRGSYEQYF.

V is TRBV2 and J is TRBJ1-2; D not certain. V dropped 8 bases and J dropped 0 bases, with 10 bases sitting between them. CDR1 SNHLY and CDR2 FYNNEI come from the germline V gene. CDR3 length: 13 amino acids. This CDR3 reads CASAQGPNYGYTF. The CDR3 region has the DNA TGTGCCAGCGCACAAGGCCCTAACTATGGCTACACCTTC.

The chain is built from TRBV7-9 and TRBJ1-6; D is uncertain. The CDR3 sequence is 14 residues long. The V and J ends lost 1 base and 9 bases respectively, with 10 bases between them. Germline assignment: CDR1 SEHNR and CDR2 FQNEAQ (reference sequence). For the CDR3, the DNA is TGTGCCAGCAGCTTAGGGAGCGACTTTTCACCCCTCCACTTT. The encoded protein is CASSLGSDFSPLHF.

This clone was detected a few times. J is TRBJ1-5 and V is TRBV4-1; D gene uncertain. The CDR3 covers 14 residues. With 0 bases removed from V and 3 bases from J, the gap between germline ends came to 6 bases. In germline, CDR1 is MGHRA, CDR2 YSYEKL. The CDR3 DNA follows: TGCGCCAGCAGCCAAGAGCGGTTCAATCAGCCCCAGCATTTT. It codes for CASSQERFNQPQHF.

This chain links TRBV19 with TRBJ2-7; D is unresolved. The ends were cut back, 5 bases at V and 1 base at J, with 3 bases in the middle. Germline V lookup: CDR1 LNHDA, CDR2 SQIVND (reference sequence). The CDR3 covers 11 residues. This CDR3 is CASSWSYEQYF. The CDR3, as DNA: TGTGCCAGTAGTTGGTCCTACGAGCAGTACTTC.

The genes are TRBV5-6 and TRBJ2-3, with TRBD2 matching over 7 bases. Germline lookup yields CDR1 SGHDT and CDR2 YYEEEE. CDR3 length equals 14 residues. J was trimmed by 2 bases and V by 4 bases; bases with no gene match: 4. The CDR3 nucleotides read TGTGCCAGCAGCGGGGGGGGACCCACAGATACGCAGTATTTT. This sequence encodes CASSGGGPTDTQYF.

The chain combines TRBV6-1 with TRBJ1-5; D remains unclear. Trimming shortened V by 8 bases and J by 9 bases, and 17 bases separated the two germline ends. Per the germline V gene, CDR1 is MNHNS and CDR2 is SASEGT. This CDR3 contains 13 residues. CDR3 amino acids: CASSPDNQTPQHF. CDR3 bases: TGTGCCAGCTCTCCGGATAATCAGACGCCCCAGCATTTT.

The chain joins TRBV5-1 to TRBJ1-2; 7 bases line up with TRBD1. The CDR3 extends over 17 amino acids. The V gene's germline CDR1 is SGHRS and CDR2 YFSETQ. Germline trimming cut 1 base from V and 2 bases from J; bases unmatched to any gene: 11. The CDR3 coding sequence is TGCGCCAGCAGCTTGAATTCCCCAGGGGGTGTGAACTATGGCTACACCTTC. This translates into CASSLNSPGGVNYGYTF.

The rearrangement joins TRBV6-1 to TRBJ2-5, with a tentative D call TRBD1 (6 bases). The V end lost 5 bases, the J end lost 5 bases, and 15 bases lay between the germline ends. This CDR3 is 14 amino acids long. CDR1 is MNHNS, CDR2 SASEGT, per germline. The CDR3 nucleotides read TGTGCCAGCAGTCCCGGGTTGGGGGCTGAGACCCAGTACTTC. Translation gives CASSPGLGAETQYF.

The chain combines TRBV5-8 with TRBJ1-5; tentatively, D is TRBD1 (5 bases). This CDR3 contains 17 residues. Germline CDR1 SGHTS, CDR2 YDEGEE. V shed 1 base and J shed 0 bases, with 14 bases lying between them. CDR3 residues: CASSLSYGGHSNQPQHF. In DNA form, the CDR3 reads TGTGCCAGCAGCTTGTCCTACGGGGGTCATAGCAATCAGCCCCAGCATTTT.

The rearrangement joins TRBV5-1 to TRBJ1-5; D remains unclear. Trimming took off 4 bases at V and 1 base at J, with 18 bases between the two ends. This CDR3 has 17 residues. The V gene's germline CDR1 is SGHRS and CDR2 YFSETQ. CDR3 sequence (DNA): TGCGCCAGCAGCGGAGCTGCCAACTTGGCGAGCAATCAGCCCCAGCATTTT. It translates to CASSGAANLASNQPQHF.

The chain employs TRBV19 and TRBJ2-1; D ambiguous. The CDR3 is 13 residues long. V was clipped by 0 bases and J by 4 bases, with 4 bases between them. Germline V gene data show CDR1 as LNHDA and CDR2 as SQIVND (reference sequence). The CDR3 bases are TGTGCCAGTAGTATAGACAGATACAATGAGCAGTTCTTC. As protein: CASSIDRYNEQFF.

In nucleotides, the CDR3 is TGCAGCGTTACACCACCCAGAAGAACAGGAAACACCATATATTTT. Protein sequence: CSVTPPRRTGNTIYF. The chain is built from TRBV29-1 and TRBJ1-3; D not resolved. Trimming cost V 5 bases and J 4 bases, with 18 bases left between them. The V gene's germline CDR1 is SQVTM and CDR2 ANQGSEA. The CDR3 spans 15 residues.

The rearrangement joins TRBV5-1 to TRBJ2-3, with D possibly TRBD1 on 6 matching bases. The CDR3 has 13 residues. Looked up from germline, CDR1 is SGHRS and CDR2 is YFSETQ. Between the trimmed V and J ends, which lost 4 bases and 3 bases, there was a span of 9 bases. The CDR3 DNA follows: TGCGCCAGCAGCCAAACAGGGACAGATACGCAGTATTTT. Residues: CASSQTGTDTQYF.